The entry below gives a single T cell receptor (beta chain) sequence along with its context. Its antigen is still unknown. The data stem from a study of beta chain features in type 1 diabetes. cDNA synthesis used the whole RNA isolate, giving expressed TCRB sequences. Produced via immunoSEQ multiplex PCR; TCRdb's table is partial and in-frame only. The sample lists about 620,000 clones, around 16% occurring once. Germline V CDR1 and CDR2: MDHEN, SYDVKM. V lost 7 bases and J lost 7, with 16 bases in between. The CDR3 runs to 13 residues. Whole-study findings and limits: There was no resolution here of whether HLA type influences TCRB rearrangement.

Sequencing was performed on naive CD4+ T cells from blood. The chain links TRBV28 to TRBJ1-2; no clear D. This sequence was found in a young man in good health. CDR3 sequence: CASTVSGAIGYTF. Written as DNA, the CDR3 is TGTGCCAGCACCGTATCAGGTGCTATTGGCTACACCTTC.